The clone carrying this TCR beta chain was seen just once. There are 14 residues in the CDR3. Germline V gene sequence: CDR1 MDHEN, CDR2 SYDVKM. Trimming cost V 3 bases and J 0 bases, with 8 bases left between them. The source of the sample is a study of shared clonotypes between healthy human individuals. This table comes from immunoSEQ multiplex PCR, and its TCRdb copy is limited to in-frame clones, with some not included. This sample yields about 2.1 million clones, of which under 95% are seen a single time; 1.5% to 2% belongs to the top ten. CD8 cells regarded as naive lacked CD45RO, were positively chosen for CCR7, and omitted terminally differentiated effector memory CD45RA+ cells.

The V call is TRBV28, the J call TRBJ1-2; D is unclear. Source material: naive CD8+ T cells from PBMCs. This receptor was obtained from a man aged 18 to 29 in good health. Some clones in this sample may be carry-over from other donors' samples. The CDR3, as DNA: TGTGCCAGCAGTTTCCCCGGAACTAACTATGGCTACACCTTC. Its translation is CASSFPGTNYGYTF.